The clone carrying this T cell receptor beta chain was detected only once. Its antigen is unidentified. The junction does not match germline at one end; this may be a read error. The sample comes from a study of T cell repertoires in cytomegalovirus infection. Regarding the study as a whole: In two of eight donors, the top clonotype was HLA-C-restricted CMV-specific.

TCRdb independently ran MiXCR on the reads; one entry per CDR3 protein. The repertoire consists of around 740,000 distinct CDR3 sequences, with 35% occurring once and the leading ten covering 2.8%. From germline, CDR1 is MNHNS and CDR2 SASEGT. The CDR3 consists of 14 residues. The rearrangement joins TRBV6-1 to TRBJ2-3; D is unresolved. This receptor was identified in a human donor in good health (CMV status not recorded). Some clones in this sample may be carry-over from other donors' samples. Sequenced material: PBMCs. This CDR3 reads CARSATLVTDTQYF. The CDR3 region has the DNA TGTGCCCGCAGTGCCACCCTAGTCACAGATACGCAGTATTTT.